Listed here is a single TCR beta chain. Its binding antigen is unknown. The input lacks base qualities; no much larger clone sits a single base away. The sample belongs to a study of beta chain features in type 1 diabetes (dated by TCRdb to the late 2010s). Study-level background: No differences in mean age, gender distribution, total cell number or subset yield were found between patients and healthy donors. A total of 90 million to 140 million sorted cells were examined across all samples, and RNA yield correlated strongly with the number of cells per subset. In the study, TCRB repertoires of sorted circulating CD4+ T cell subsets from recently diagnosed type 1 diabetes patients were compared with those of matched healthy donors. Whereas all 30 or so donors provided naive and central memory subsets, regulatory and stem cell-like memory subsets were isolated from just 8 patients and about eight healthy donors.

From each donor, a single peripheral blood sample of 90 to 150 mL on average was drawn into heparinised tubes. Using a panel that included CD45RO, CCR7, CD25, CD127, CD95 and CD27, naive, central memory, regulatory and stem cell-like memory CD4+ T cells were sorted on a BD FACSAria II. Every sorted population had a purity above 95%. PBMCs were isolated immediately by Lymphoprep density gradient centrifugation and stained directly without culture. So that batch effects would be minimized, each experiment stained and sorted samples in pairs, pairing one healthy donor with one patient. The entire isolated RNA was reverse transcribed using the High Capacity cDNA Reverse Transcription Kit, and thus expressed TCRB transcripts were sequenced. Naive, central memory and regulatory T cell samples underwent deep immunoSEQ sequencing, averaging about 3.57 million total reads per sample. After sorted cells were lysed in RLT buffer, RNA was extracted with DNase-treated RNeasy Micro or Mini kits, with the choice depending on cell number. To prevent cross-contamination, each cell subset was processed individually, whereas patient and healthy donor samples were processed jointly. The immunoSEQ multiplex PCR was used to amplify TCRB sequences from cDNA, yielding 87-bp fragments that span the CDR3 region. Sequencing of the amplicons was done on the Illumina HiSeq platform. From the authors' description of their analysis: Synthetic template baselines were used to correct PCR bias computationally, reads within Hamming distance 2 were collapsed, and singletons that could not be merged were discarded. Reads were aligned to IMGT to assign V, D and J genes, CDR3 length, and insertions or deletions at six rearrangement sites. Clonotype counts were normalized to sorted cell number within each subset before computing true diversity and Gini coefficients with the tcR R package. The overlap coefficient, calculated on TCRB nucleotide sequences, was used to quantify repertoire sharing. TCRdb's version of the immuneACCESS table is confined to in-frame rearrangements and falls short of the full clone set. An unresolved V gene accounts for under half of the shortfall where checked; the remainder is of unknown origin. V, J and clone size were drawn from that table, and D and trimming were deduced from the DNA. This sample gives around 300,000 clones in total; around 13% of them show up just once. Over 5.5% of the sample goes to the ten largest clones.

On the study overall, not on this receptor specifically: Because the HLA sub-analyses included only small numbers of individuals, any influence of HLA type on TCRB rearrangement was left unresolved. Naive, central memory and regulatory TCRB repertoires appeared to be more alike among patients than among healthy donors. Because cDNA was sequenced instead of genomic DNA, activated cells with high expression could be over-represented, although the groups did not differ in activation or CD3 levels. Shorter templates might be favored by PCR, yet because patient and control samples were amplified and corrected together, any such skew would affect both groups equally. Type 1 diabetes patients showed a moderate but significant shortening of TCRB CDR3 length in all four CD4+ subsets. Fewer insertions and more nucleotide deletions at VDJ recombination sites were observed in patients with type 1 diabetes, implying thymic rearrangement abnormalities.

The sequenced material came from central memory CD4+ T cells from blood. This clonotype originated in a man aged 30 to 45 in good health.

CDR3 sequence: CASSVVGNSPLHF. The DNA sequence is given as TGTGCCAGCAGTGTGGTCGGAAATTCACCCCTCCACTTT. The chain joins TRBV25-1 to TRBJ1-6; no D gene can be assigned with confidence. Trimming costs V 4 bases and J 7 bases, and their ends lie 8 bases apart. Taken from cysteine to phenylalanine, the CDR3 has 13 residues. Only the CDR3 portion is preserved as DNA: 39 bases, with reading frame beginning at the first base. CDR1 is given as MGHDK and CDR2 as SYGVNS, both from the germline V gene.